This T cell receptor beta chain was recorded in a study of molecular identifiers for immune sequencing clone quantification (dated by TCRdb to 2016 to 2018). General notes on the study: In a replicate experiment, RNA from about 21,000 or 97,000 naive CD8 T cells was split into five aliquots, four of which were sequenced. This methods study used CD8 T cells to benchmark TCR RNA copy counting and molecular-identifier clustering-based TCR repertoire sequencing (MIDCIRS).

The library was obtained by PCR. The sequencer listed for this sample is Illumina HiSeq 4000. Bulk TCR libraries were generated as previously described, with the TCR primers listed in Table S5 used. Purification of total RNA was performed with the Qiagen AllPrep DNA/RNA kit. Before any analysis, reads coming from multiple sequencing runs of the same library were combined into one pool. In the paper's pipeline: Reads were retained only if the reads had an exact TCR constant sequence, and the retained reads were trimmed to 150 nt and grouped according to their 12-nt molecular barcodes. Within each barcode group, reads were sub-clustered at a 15% Levenshtein threshold, and quality-weighted consensus sequences were built per RNA molecule. Non-functional sequences were filtered out, along with any lower-count sequence sitting one edit away from another sequence. Based on fitting two negative binomial distributions, any barcode sub-cluster with under 20% of the maximum read count was discarded. The public reads were quality trimmed at Q25 with fastp and then assembled into clones with MiXCR by TCRdb, keeping productive beta chains. Each CDR3 protein appears once, grouped with its most common genes and DNA. These V and J calls are TCRdb output, not the study's own analysis. The sample contains some 320,000 distinct CDR3 sequences, about 21% of them found a single time. The top ten hold approximately 0.85% of the sample.

Paper-wide results and their limitations: Clones above 20 RNA copies held over 97% of molecules in CMV-specific effector cells but under 1% in naive cells. Around 2.8 recovered TCR RNA copies per cell were obtained by modeling, versus roughly 9.1 by digital PCR, implying a capture efficiency of about 30%. Even against a background of about a million naive CD8 T cells, spiked-in Jurkat TCR RNA amounting to a single cell's worth was reported to be detectable. Without barcode sub-clustering, chimeric consensus sequences inflated TCR diversity; chimeras reached as high as 47%. Identical TCR molecules sharing a barcode could cause highly expanded clone sizes to be underestimated. The naive libraries included spiked-in Jurkat TCR RNA (fewer than 11 copies' worth), and this Jurkat TCR RNA is not part of the donor repertoire.

The germline ends are 15 bases apart after V is trimmed by 6 bases and J by 1 base. The CDR3, cysteine through phenylalanine, is 16 amino acids long. The DNA shown is the 48-base CDR3, in frame from base 1. Via the germline V gene (reference sequence), CDR1 is SEHNR and CDR2 FQNEAQ. This clonotype was found many times. The target of this receptor is not known. Per-base quality was not reported, and no clone a single base away is much larger than it. Libraries of naive CD8 T cells were generated from roughly 21,000 to 960,000 sorted cells, with 10%, 30% or 50% of the purified RNA used. Naive CD8 T cells, defined as CD8+CD4-CCR7+CD45RA+, were FACS-sorted into RLT Plus buffer on a BD FACSAria II. To test detection sensitivity, Jurkat RNA equal to around 11 TCR copies was added to samples of roughly 17,000-1,100,000 naive CD8 T cells. CD8 T cells were enriched using RosetteSep CD8+ T Cell Enrichment Cocktail and Ficoll-Paque, and the enriched cells then underwent ACK red cell lysis.

Sample: naive CD8+ T cells from blood, with Jurkat cell RNA spiked in. The label giving this sample's cell subset or site can be read as: FACS-sorted CD8+CD4-CCR7+CD45RA+ naive T cells. The chain joins TRBV7-9 to TRBJ2-2, with TRBD2 tentatively as D gene (6 bases match). The TCR was taken from a human donor in good health. Some libraries in this study had Jurkat cell RNA spiked in. This receptor carries the CDR3 CASRPPGVGNTGELFF. The DNA is TGTGCCAGCAGGCCTCCGGGGGTCGGGAACACCGGGGAGCTGTTTTTT.